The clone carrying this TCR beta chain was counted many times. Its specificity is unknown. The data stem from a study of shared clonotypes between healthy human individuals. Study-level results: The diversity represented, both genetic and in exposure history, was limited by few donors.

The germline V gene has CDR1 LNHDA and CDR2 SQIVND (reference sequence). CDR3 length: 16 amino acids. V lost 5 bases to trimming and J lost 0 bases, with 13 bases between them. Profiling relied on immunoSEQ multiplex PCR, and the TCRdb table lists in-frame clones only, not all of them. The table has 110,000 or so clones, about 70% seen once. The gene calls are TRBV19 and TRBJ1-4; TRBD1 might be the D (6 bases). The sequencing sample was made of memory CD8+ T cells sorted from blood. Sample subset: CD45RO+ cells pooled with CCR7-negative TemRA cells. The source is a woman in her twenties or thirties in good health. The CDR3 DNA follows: TGTGCCAGTAGTGCAGAGGGGGGAACAACTAATGAAAAACTGTTTTTT. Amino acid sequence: CASSAEGGTTNEKLFF.